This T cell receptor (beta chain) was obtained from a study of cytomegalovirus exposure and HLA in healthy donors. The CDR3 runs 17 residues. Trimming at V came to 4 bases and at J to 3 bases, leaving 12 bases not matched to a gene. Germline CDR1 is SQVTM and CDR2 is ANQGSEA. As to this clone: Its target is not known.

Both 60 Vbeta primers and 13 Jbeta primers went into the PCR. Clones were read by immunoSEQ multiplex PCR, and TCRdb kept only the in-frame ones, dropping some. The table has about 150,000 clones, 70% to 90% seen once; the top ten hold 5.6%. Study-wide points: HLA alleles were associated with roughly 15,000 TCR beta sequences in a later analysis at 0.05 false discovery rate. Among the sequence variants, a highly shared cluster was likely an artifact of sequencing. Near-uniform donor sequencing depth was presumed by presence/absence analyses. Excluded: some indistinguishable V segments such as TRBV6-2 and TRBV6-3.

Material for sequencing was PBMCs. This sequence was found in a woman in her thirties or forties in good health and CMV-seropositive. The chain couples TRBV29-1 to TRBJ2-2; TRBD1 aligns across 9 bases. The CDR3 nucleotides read TGCAGCGTTGTCGGGACAGGGTTGAAAGGTTACACCGGGGAGCTGTTTTTT. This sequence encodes CSVVGTGLKGYTGELFF.